This entry concerns a single T cell receptor (beta chain). Its cognate antigen is unknown. The sample comes from a study of T cell repertoires in cytomegalovirus infection. Study context: Public TCR beta signatures were indicative of both CMV infection and a matching HLA type.

TCRdb passed the reads through MiXCR, listing each CDR3 protein once. The sample holds about 230,000 distinct CDR3 sequences; roughly 23% are singletons and the top ten take 15% to 20%. Trimming removed 4 bases at V and 2 bases at J, with 16 bases between. This CDR3 is built from 16 residues. The germline V gene has CDR1 SGHNT and CDR2 YYREEE (reference sequence). General study results and limits: Of the TCR beta families, the public ones yielded a cumulative frequency that identified carriers of CMV plus the relevant HLA. What dominated the ex vivo response were HLA-C-restricted CMV-specific TCR beta clonotypes.

The specimen sequenced was CD8+ T cells from PBMCs. The source is a human donor in good health (CMV status not recorded). Some clones in this sample may be carry-over from other donors' samples. This chain connects TRBV5-4 to TRBJ2-1; possibly TRBD2 for D (6 bases). CDR3 DNA sequence: TGTGCCAGCAGCCACCGTGGGACTCGCCCCTACAATGAGCAGTTCTTC. It encodes CASSHRGTRPYNEQFF.